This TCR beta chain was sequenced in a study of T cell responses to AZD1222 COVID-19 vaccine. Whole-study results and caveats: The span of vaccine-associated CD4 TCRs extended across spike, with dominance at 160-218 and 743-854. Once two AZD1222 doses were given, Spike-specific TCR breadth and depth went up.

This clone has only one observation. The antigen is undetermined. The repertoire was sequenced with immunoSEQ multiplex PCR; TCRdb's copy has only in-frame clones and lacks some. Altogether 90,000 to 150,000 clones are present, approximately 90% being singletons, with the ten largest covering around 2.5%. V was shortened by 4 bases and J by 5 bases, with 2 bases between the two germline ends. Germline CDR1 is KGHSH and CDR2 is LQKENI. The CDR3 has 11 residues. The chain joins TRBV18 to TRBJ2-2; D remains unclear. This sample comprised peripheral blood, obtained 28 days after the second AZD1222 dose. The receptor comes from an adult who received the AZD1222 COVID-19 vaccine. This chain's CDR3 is CASSLTGELFF. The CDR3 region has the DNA TGTGCCAGCTCACTTACCGGGGAGCTGTTTTTT.